This note documents a single T cell receptor beta chain sequence. The antigen is undetermined. The data were taken from a study of T cell responses to AZD1222 COVID-19 vaccine. Study results and limitations: Dominant CD4 TCR responses targeted spike regions 160-218 and 743-854. Most donors were white British, females outnumbered males, and clonal diversity was possibly underestimated. No repertoire was sampled before or during the peak T cell response, only after it.

The V gene lost 6 bases and the J gene lost 5 bases, with 10 bases spanning the gap. The CDR3 extends over 11 amino acids. The germline V gene encodes CDR1 SQVTM and CDR2 ANQGSEA. Clones were sequenced by immunoSEQ multiplex PCR, and TCRdb holds only the in-frame ones, with some missing. The sample lists 95,000 to 150,000 clones; roughly 87% were seen once. The chain couples TRBV29-1 to TRBJ1-1; tentatively, D is TRBD1 (5 bases). The source of this sequence is an adult in good health. The material was peripheral blood, obtained on day 0 of AZD1222 vaccination. The CDR3 loop reads CSVRTWTEAFF. In nucleotides, the CDR3 is TGCAGCGTCCGGACATGGACTGAAGCTTTCTTT.